This T cell receptor beta chain was identified in a study of technical replicates of blood from a few donors (dated by TCRdb to about 2017). To prepare the library, the immunoSEQ multiplex PCR assay was applied. TCRdb limited this immuneACCESS table to in-frame rearrangements with V and J called. A share of clones is missing; checked studies link under half to unresolved V genes, and the rest is unexplained. Here the sample has around 83,000 clones; 90% to 95% occur a single time. The ten largest account for 0.26% of the sample. This clone was recorded only once. Its antigen has not been determined. It has no much larger one-base neighbor in the sample; base qualities were not kept. The sequence was collected from a human donor in good health. Sequencing input: T cells isolated from PBMCs.

The sequenced DNA is TGTGCCAGCAGGAAACAGGGGAGCAATCAGCCCCAGCATTTT. It codes for CASRKQGSNQPQHF. This sequence uses TRBV28 and TRBJ1-5, with 7 bases matching TRBD1. V is trimmed back by 6 bases and J by 1 base, and the junction contains 3 bases that no gene match accounts for. Reading the germline V gene gives CDR1 MDHEN and CDR2 SYDVKM. Measured from the cysteine to the phenylalanine, the CDR3 is 14 residues long. The retained sequence is limited to the CDR3, 42 bases, with the frame set at the first base.